These 25 T cell receptor beta chains were sequenced from one sample in a study of CXCR3-negative and CXCR3-positive naive CD8 T cells. UMI-tagged TRB cDNA libraries were built via 5' RACE. TCRdb re-called the 5' RACE reads and gives one entry per CDR3 protein, without DNA. The table for this sample gives tens of thousands of distinct CDR3 sequences. Sample: naive CXCR3- CD8+ T cells from blood. Subset defined: CD45RO-CCR7+CD27+CD95- naive CD8+ T cells lacking CXCR3 (TNR3-). Receptors were obtained from a human donor in good health. Some clones in this sample may be carry-over from other donors' samples.

The chain has TRBV7-8 and TRBJ1-3; the TCRdb call, TRBD1, lacks DNA for checking. The CDR3 is 16 amino acids. CDR1 and CDR2 (germline): SGHVS, FQNEAQ. CDR3 amino acids: CASSSHRVTSGNTIYF.

The rearrangement joins TRBV5-5 to TRBJ2-3. The CDR3 has 11 residues. Germline assignment: CDR1 SGHKS and CDR2 YYEKEE (reference sequence). The CDR3 here is CASSFTDTQYF.

V gene TRBV28 combines with J gene TRBJ2-1; TCRdb picks TRBD2, but there is no DNA to check that call. Germline CDR1 MDHEN, CDR2 SYDVKM. This CDR3 is 15 amino acids long. The CDR3 loop is CASRTPSGSINEQFF. The entire variable domain, with the rest obtained from reference TRBV28 and TRBJ2-1, is as follows: DVKVTQSSRYLVKRTGEKVFLECVQDMDHENMFWYRQDPGLGLRLIYFSYDVKMKEKGDIPEGYSVSREKKERFSLILESASTNQTSMYLCASRTPSGSINEQFFGPGTRLTVL.

The J gene is TRBJ2-3, the V gene TRBV29-1; the D call of TRBD1 rests on TCRdb alone, since no DNA is present to check it. The CDR3 sequence is 13 residues long. The germline CDR1 and CDR2 sequences are SQVTM and ANQGSEA. CDR3 sequence: CSVEEQGPDTQYF.

The rearrangement joins TRBV15 to TRBJ2-7; the TRBD1 assignment by TCRdb is unverifiable without DNA. Germline lookup yields CDR1 LNHNV and CDR2 YYDKDF (reference sequence). The CDR3 contains 18 residues. The CDR3 here is CATSRDSNTGTGVLEQYF. Full variable domain (missing parts from reference TRBV15 and TRBJ2-7): DAMVIQNPRYQVTQFGKPVTLSCSQTLNHNVMYWYQQKSSQAPKLLFHYYDKDFNNEADTPDNFQSRRPNTSFCFLDIRSPGLGDTAMYLCATSRDSNTGTGVLEQYFGPGTRLTVT.

This chain uses TRBV4-3 with TRBJ1-6; the D call of TRBD1 rests on TCRdb alone, since no DNA is present to check it. This CDR3 is 18 amino acids long. Germline V gives CDR1 LGHNA, CDR2 YSLEER. The CDR3: CASSYMDREASYNSPLHF.

The chain has TRBV7-6 and TRBJ2-1; TCRdb picks TRBD2, but there is no DNA to check that call. The CDR3 contains 14 residues. The germline V gene has CDR1 SGHVS and CDR2 FNYEAQ. CDR3 sequence reads: CASSLGEGRSGQFF.

This rearrangement joins TRBV7-6 to TRBJ2-7. The germline V gene encodes CDR1 SGHVS and CDR2 FNYEAQ. The CDR3 has 12 amino acids. This CDR3 is CASSLLDGEQYF.

The gene calls are TRBV7-9 and TRBJ2-6. Germline CDR1 and CDR2: SEHNR and FQNEAQ (reference sequence). The CDR3 runs to 13 residues. The CDR3 protein is CASSVVEANVLTF.

The V call is TRBV7-9, the J call TRBJ2-1; no DNA is available, so the TRBD2 call from TCRdb remains unchecked. The CDR3 is made up of 18 amino acids. The germline gives CDR1 SEHNR, CDR2 FQNEAQ (reference sequence). The CDR3 spells CASSLAGSGPLQSYEQFF. Drawing the rest from reference TRBV7-9 and TRBJ2-1, the complete variable domain is DTGVSQNPRHKITKRGQNVTFRCDPISEHNRLYWYRQTLGQGPEFLTYFQNEAQLEKSRLLSDRFSAERPKGSFSTLEIQRTEQGDSAMYLCASSLAGSGPLQSYEQFFGPGTRLTVL.

The chain joins TRBV5-5 to TRBJ2-7. CDR3 length equals 16 residues. The V gene's germline CDR1 is SGHKS and CDR2 YYEKEE (reference sequence). Here the CDR3 reads CASSLAVWGSAYEQYF.

The chain combines TRBV7-3 with TRBJ1-5; TCRdb's D call of TRBD1 is untestable without DNA. The CDR3 runs to 15 residues. Germline values: CDR1 SGHTA, CDR2 FQGTGA. The CDR3 protein is CASSLMGGPGQPQHF. The complete variable domain, with remaining parts taken from reference TRBV7-3 and TRBJ1-5, reads GAGVSQTPSNKVTEKGKYVELRCDPISGHTALYWYRQSLGQGPEFLIYFQGTGAADDSGLPNDRFFAVRPEGSVSTLKIQRTERGDSAVYLCASSLMGGPGQPQHFGDGTRLSIL.

This chain connects TRBV20-1 to TRBJ2-2; TCRdb proposes TRBD1, but this gene call is untestable without DNA. This CDR3 comprises 15 residues. From germline, CDR1 is DFQATT and CDR2 SNEGSKA (reference sequence). The CDR3 region is CSARPGTSDIGELFF.

The genes are TRBV11-2 and TRBJ2-1; checking the TCRdb D call of TRBD2 is not possible without DNA. CDR1 is SGHAT and CDR2 is FQNNGV in the germline V gene. CDR3 length: 15 residues. The CDR3 is CASSPSGNRDNEQFF.

The gene calls are TRBV15 and TRBJ2-6; TCRdb lists TRBD1, though no DNA is available to test this call. Germline-derived CDR1 and CDR2 are LNHNV and YYDKDF (reference sequence). CDR3 size: 16 residues. The CDR3 reads CATSRTGLSGANVLTF.

The chain employs TRBV7-6 and TRBJ2-3. This CDR3 is 15 amino acids long. The germline V gene has CDR1 SGHVS and CDR2 FNYEAQ. The CDR3 is CASSLAGARTDTQYF.

V is TRBV29-1 and J is TRBJ2-7; checking the TCRdb D call of TRBD2 is not possible without DNA. The CDR3 contains 15 residues. The germline gives CDR1 SQVTM, CDR2 ANQGSEA. The chain's CDR3 is CSVEDLREENYEQYF.

The genes are TRBV14 and TRBJ2-2; TCRdb's assignment of TRBD1 cannot be checked, as there is no DNA. Germline CDR1 SGHDN, CDR2 FVKESK. CDR3 length: 14 residues. The chain's CDR3 is CASSQEHAPGELFF.

This chain joins TRBV5-1 and TRBJ1-1. Germline CDR1 SGHRS, CDR2 YFSETQ. The CDR3 spans 13 residues. CDR3 loop: CASSLDSITEAFF.

The chain is built from TRBV7-2 and TRBJ1-5; TCRdb returns TRBD1, unconfirmable since there is no DNA. The V gene's germline CDR1 is SGHTA and CDR2 FQGNSA. This CDR3 spans 14 amino acids. CDR3 region: CASGLTGQGQPQHF.

The chain is built from TRBV5-1 and TRBJ1-2. From germline, CDR1 is SGHRS and CDR2 YFSETQ. This CDR3 has 15 residues. The CDR3 loop reads CASSFHPNDYYGYTF.

The chain carries TRBV29-1 and TRBJ2-1. Germline assignment: CDR1 SQVTM and CDR2 ANQGSEA. The CDR3 runs to 13 residues. This chain's CDR3 is CSVERESYNEQFF.

The rearrangement uses TRBV29-1 and TRBJ2-5; the TCRdb D gene call, TRBD1, has no DNA to confirm it. Germline assignment: CDR1 SQVTM and CDR2 ANQGSEA. This CDR3 is 17 amino acids long. The CDR3 protein is CSVEDLQGAFFQETQYF.

J is TRBJ2-2 and V is TRBV5-1; TCRdb returns TRBD2, unconfirmable since there is no DNA. The germline V gene has CDR1 SGHRS and CDR2 YFSETQ. This CDR3 has 15 residues. CDR3: CASSLRQGRAGELFF.

The chain couples TRBV7-8 to TRBJ2-4; without DNA, the TCRdb call of TRBD2 cannot be checked. Germline V CDR1 and CDR2: SGHVS, FQNEAQ. The CDR3 is 17 amino acids. CDR3 in amino acids: CASSLVPLAGRPDIQYF.